The T cell receptor beta chain under discussion was sequenced for a study of identical twins. General study findings and limits: The study found weaker excess twin sharing in beta out-of-frame sequences.

This clonotype was seen only a few times. The antigen is undetermined. This CDR3 has 13 amino acids. The V and J ends lost 4 bases and 2 bases respectively, with 9 bases between them. Germline assignment: CDR1 SGHRS and CDR2 YFSETQ. Healthy Caucasians provided all donations. MiXCR, applied by TCRdb to the 5' RACE reads, yields one record per CDR3 protein. Among around 650,000 distinct CDR3 sequences listed, less than 9% were seen once. The sample was also reused in another study, on yellow fever vaccine responses in identical twins.

Input material: PBMCs. The V call is TRBV5-1, the J call TRBJ2-5; D might be TRBD2 (5 bases). The receptor's source is a woman in her late teens or twenties in good health. CDR3 nucleotide sequence: TGCGCCAGCAGCATCGGACTGCAAGAGACCCAGTACTTC. Protein: CASSIGLQETQYF.